This TCR beta chain was identified in a study of cytomegalovirus exposure and HLA in healthy donors. Concerning this clone: Its antigen is as yet unknown.

Study-level points and caveats: A reported reduction in N-insertions relative to the 666-donor mean was seen in an Asian-associated ancestry cluster in a later analysis.

The PCR employed 60 Vbeta primers together with 13 Jbeta primers. Sequenced by immunoSEQ multiplex PCR; TCRdb stores in-frame clones only, minus some. The data show 100,000 to 140,000 clones, around 77% seen once. This clonotype originated in a young man in good health and CMV-seronegative. Specimen: PBMCs.

DNA for the CDR3: TGTGCCAGCAGCTTAGGGGCGTCCGGAAACACCATATATTTT. Translating gives CASSLGASGNTIYF. V is TRBV7-2 and J is TRBJ1-3, with D uncertain. Trimming pared 1 base from V and 4 bases from J, leaving 8 bases between. This CDR3 contains 14 residues. CDR1 and CDR2 (germline): SGHTA, FQGNSA. The whole variable domain, remainder taken from reference TRBV7-2 and TRBJ1-3, is GAGVSQSPSNKVTEKGKDVELRCDPISGHTALYWYRQSLGQGLEFLIYFQGNSAPDKSGLPSDRFSAERTGGSVSTLTIQRTQQEDSAVYLCASSLGASGNTIYFGEGSWLTVV.